Below, 21 T cell receptor beta chains from the same sample are listed, as sequenced in a study of T cells in Graves' hyperthyroidism and ophthalmopathy. The source material, RNA transcripts, was used to amplify TCR beta CDR3 regions. Initially, a first-round RT-PCR of the TCR CDR3 employed the HTBI primer set. TCRdb re-called the multiplex PCR reads through MiXCR, storing one row per CDR3 protein. This sample has about 620,000 distinct CDR3 sequences, with about a sixth found just once. Sequencing was carried out using blood. These receptors were taken from a young woman with Graves' hyperthyroidism.

To note about this clonotype: Given a much more abundant clone one base away, this may be a read error. The J gene is TRBJ2-7, the V gene TRBV29-1, with 10 bases lining up with TRBD2. Germline CDR1 and CDR2: SQVTM and ANQGSEA. Losses at the gene ends were 4 bases for V and 7 bases for J; bases not matched to a gene: 13. The CDR3 length is 15 residues. Written as DNA, the CDR3 is TGCAGCGTTGCCACGGCTAGCGGGAGTTTGGATGAGCAGTACTTC. Translating gives CSVATASGSLDEQYF.

The V gene is TRBV6-1, the J gene TRBJ1-2; the match to TRBD1 covers 8 bases. CDR3 length equals 15 residues. CDR1 and CDR2 from the germline V gene are MNHNS and SASEGT. V dropped 2 bases and J dropped 6; count of bases not matched to a gene: 8. CDR3 sequence reads: CASSEWQGARDGYTF. DNA of the CDR3: TGTGCCAGCAGTGAATGGCAGGGGGCGCGGGATGGCTACACCTTC.

The chain uses TRBV18 and TRBJ2-5; D not certain. The CDR3 extends over 15 amino acids. Germline loops: CDR1 KGHSH, CDR2 LQKENI. With 1 base removed from V and 0 bases from J, the gap between germline ends came to 9 bases. The CDR3 region has the DNA TGTGCCAGCTCACCACAGATTTCCGACCAAGAGACCCAGTACTTC. Translation gives CASSPQISDQETQYF.

J is TRBJ2-2 and V is TRBV18; 7 nucleotides match TRBD2. The CDR3 loop spans 17 amino acids. Germline V gene lookup returns CDR1 KGHSH and CDR2 LQKENI. V lost 3 bases, J lost 5 bases, and 12 bases stayed unmatched. CDR3 region: CASSPFRGGRGTGELFF. CDR3 coding DNA: TGTGCCAGCTCACCCTTCCGCGGCGGGAGAGGGACCGGGGAGCTGTTTTTT.

This clonotype was recorded a few times. The rearrangement joins TRBV5-1 to TRBJ2-2, with D perhaps TRBD2 (6 bases). The germline V and J ends were trimmed by 0 bases and 4 bases, with 16 bases remaining between them. This CDR3 has 17 residues. Germline CDR1 SGHRS, CDR2 YFSETQ. CDR3 sequence reads: CASSLGISGRSTGELFF. CDR3 coding DNA: TGCGCCAGCAGCTTGGGTATTAGCGGCCGATCCACCGGGGAGCTGTTTTTT.

There are many counts of this clonotype. The rearrangement links TRBV9 to TRBJ2-3; 11 bases match TRBD2. The CDR3 totals 16 residues. Looked up from germline, CDR1 is SGDLS and CDR2 is YYNGEE. J lost 4 bases, V lost 0 bases, and 4 bases had no gene match. This chain's CDR3 is CASSVETSGTSDTQYF. CDR3 coding DNA: TGTGCCAGCAGCGTAGAGACTAGCGGGACCTCAGATACGCAGTATTTT.

The rearrangement links TRBV9 to TRBJ1-3, with 8 bases aligning to TRBD1. V lost 3 bases, J lost 0 bases, and 8 bases stayed unmatched. Germline values: CDR1 SGDLS, CDR2 YYNGEE. CDR3 length equals 17 residues. The chain's CDR3 is CASSASGGQASGNTIYF. The CDR3 DNA follows: TGTGCCAGCAGCGCCTCCGGGGGACAGGCCTCTGGAAACACCATATATTTT.

This clonotype was observed many times. V gene TRBV28 combines with J gene TRBJ2-2; D is perhaps TRBD1 (6 bases). Germline lookup yields CDR1 MDHEN and CDR2 SYDVKM. Trimming removed 6 bases at V and 4 bases at J, with 12 bases between. The CDR3 is made up of 14 amino acids. The DNA for the CDR3 is TGTGCCAGCAGCACAACAGGGATCACCGGGGAGCTGTTTTTT. This gives the protein CASSTTGITGELFF.

This clonotype was observed many times. The rearrangement joins TRBV7-9 to TRBJ2-7; a possible D gene is TRBD2 (6 bases). The CDR3 is 13 residues long. Between the trimmed V and J ends, which lost 5 bases and 4 bases, there was a span of 12 bases. Per germline, CDR1 SEHNR and CDR2 FQNEAQ (reference sequence). The CDR3, as DNA: TGTGCCAGCAGCCCCGCGGACTATTACGAGCAGTACTTC. It encodes CASSPADYYEQYF.

This clonotype has just one count. Since a much larger clone is just one base distant, this may be a read error. No conserved phenylalanine or tryptophan is present at the end of the CDR3, so a read error is the likely explanation. This rearrangement joins TRBV5-1 to TRBJ1-1; a possible D gene is TRBD1 (5 bases). V shed 1 base and J shed 3 bases, with 13 bases lying between them. Germline V CDR1 and CDR2: SGHRS, YFSETQ. The CDR3 contains 15 residues. CDR3 residues: CASSLSGVTDTEAFS. The CDR3 nucleotides are TGCGCCAGCAGCTTGTCGGGGGTGACCGACACTGAAGCTTTCTCT.

This clonotype has only a few counts. V gene TRBV7-8 combines with J gene TRBJ2-2; D is ambiguous. V lost 4 bases and J 5 bases, leaving 11 bases between the germline ends. Germline CDR1 reads SGHVS; CDR2 reads FQNEAQ. CDR3 length: 14 residues. DNA for the CDR3: TGTGCCAGCAGCTCCCTGGCAGGAACCGGGGAGCTGTTTTTT. It encodes CASSSLAGTGELFF.

The chain has TRBV6-5 and TRBJ2-1; 10 positions agree with TRBD2. CDR3 size: 16 residues. CDR1 is MNHEY and CDR2 is SVGAGI in the germline V gene. V was pared by 2 bases and J by 7 bases, with 8 bases of the junction left unmatched. The CDR3 bases are TGTGCCAGCAGTTACGGGCTAAGCGGGAGGGGAAATGAGCAGTTCTTC. It translates to CASSYGLSGRGNEQFF.

The chain carries TRBV9 and TRBJ1-2; a possible D gene is TRBD1 (6 bases). This CDR3 contains 15 residues. V lost 4 bases and J 4 bases, leaving 17 bases between the germline ends. From germline, CDR1 is SGDLS and CDR2 YYNGEE. CDR3 region: CASSRGGGRVYGYTF. CDR3 nucleotide sequence: TGTGCCAGCAGCCGAGGGGGAGGGAGGGTCTATGGCTACACCTTC.

The chain couples TRBV12-3 or TRBV12-4 to TRBJ2-3; D perhaps matches TRBD1 (6 bases). The CDR3 runs to 13 residues. V was pared by 8 bases and J by 3 bases, with 12 bases between. CDR3 in amino acids: CASSNTGTDTQYF. CDR3 bases: TGTGCCAGCTCAAATACAGGGACAGATACGCAGTATTTT.

This chain uses TRBV20-1 with TRBJ2-2, with 12 bases that match TRBD2. This CDR3 region has 16 residues. Trimming removed 0 bases from V and 5 bases from J; junction bases left unmatched: 4. The germline V gene has CDR1 DFQATT and CDR2 SNEGSKA (reference sequence). CDR3 in amino acids: CSARDRLAGETGELFF. CDR3 nucleotides: TGCAGTGCTAGAGATAGACTAGCGGGAGAAACCGGGGAGCTGTTTTTT.

Many counts were recorded for this clonotype. This chain uses TRBV5-5 with TRBJ2-3, with D unresolved. The V gene's germline CDR1 is SGHKS and CDR2 YYEKEE (reference sequence). The CDR3 covers 14 residues. Trimming took 3 bases from V and 6 from J, leaving 14 bases between them. The CDR3 DNA reads TGTGCCAGCAGCTCTCGGTCATTGGCCGATACGCAGTATTTT. Translating gives CASSSRSLADTQYF.

This clonotype turned up a few times. The chain joins TRBV3-1 to TRBJ1-1; D may be TRBD1 (5 bases). Germline V gene data show CDR1 as LGHDT and CDR2 as YNNKEL (reference sequence). The CDR3 sequence is 15 residues long. V dropped 1 base and J dropped 0 bases, with 9 bases sitting between them. The CDR3 sequence: CASSQVGLLNTEAFF. DNA of the CDR3: TGTGCCAGCAGCCAAGTGGGACTCTTGAACACTGAAGCTTTCTTT.

The CDR3 spells CASSQIGSVKNIQYF. Here the CDR3 DNA reads TGCGCCAGCAGCCAAATCGGCAGCGTTAAAAACATTCAGTACTTC. The chain joins TRBV4-1 to TRBJ2-4; D is unclear. The CDR3 consists of 15 residues. Germline CDR1 and CDR2: MGHRA and YSYEKL. The germline V and J ends were trimmed by 2 bases and 4 bases, with 12 bases remaining between them.

This clonotype occurred a few times. The chain joins TRBV7-2 to TRBJ2-7; possibly TRBD2 for D (6 bases). Germline CDR1 is SGHTA and CDR2 is FQGNSA. V was shortened by 0 bases and J by 6 bases, with 9 bases between the two germline ends. The length of the CDR3 is 13 residues. The CDR3 protein is CASSLAREVEQYF. For the CDR3, the DNA is TGTGCCAGCAGCTTAGCTAGGGAGGTCGAGCAGTACTTC.

This chain links TRBV12-3 or TRBV12-4 with TRBJ2-2; D is ambiguous. V was pared by 4 bases and J by 3 bases, with 12 bases between. The CDR3 is 15 amino acids. This CDR3 reads CASSSSLWDTGELFF. CDR3 nucleotide sequence: TGTGCCAGCAGTTCGAGTCTATGGGACACCGGGGAGCTGTTTTTT.

The table lists this clonotype with many counts. The CDR3: CASSLQGEGLIQYF. The CDR3, as DNA: TGTGCCAGCAGCTTACAGGGGGAGGGCCTTATTCAGTACTTC. The chain uses TRBV7-2 and TRBJ2-5; D might be TRBD1 or TRBD2, each matching 7 bases. Germline values: CDR1 SGHTA, CDR2 FQGNSA. V gave up 2 bases and J gave up 11 bases, with 18 bases separating them. The CDR3 loop spans 14 amino acids.